The 6 T cell receptor beta chains reported below all come from one sample, sequenced in a study of human T cells and chemical hapten exposure. MiXCR, applied by TCRdb to the RACE reads, yields one record per CDR3 protein. The sample holds fewer than 80,000 distinct CDR3 sequences, more than 9.5% seen once. Time point described: patch test 3, about 24 weeks after DPC sensitization. The treatment denotes: therapeutic diphenylcyclopropenone sensitization with weekly scalp DPC. The sample was whole blood, taken in connection with sensitization to the hapten diphenylcyclopropenone (DPC). The origin of the receptors is a woman aged 25-40 years with alopecia areata. Some clones in this sample may be carry-over from other donors' samples.

This clonotype was recorded at least ten times. V and J are TRBV9 and TRBJ1-4; no firm D call. V lost 4 bases to trimming and J lost 2 bases, with 12 bases between them. Germline CDR1 is SGDLS and CDR2 is YYNGEE. The length of the CDR3 is 15 residues. CDR3 in amino acids: CASSPHLATNEKLFF. As DNA, the CDR3 is TGTGCCAGCAGCCCCCATCTGGCGACTAATGAAAAACTGTTTTTT.

This clonotype was recorded a few times. The V and J genes are TRBV28 and TRBJ2-7; D possibly uses TRBD1 or TRBD2 (5 bases each). This CDR3 region has 11 residues. Germline assignment: CDR1 MDHEN and CDR2 SYDVKM. The CDR3, as DNA: TGTGCAACCGGGACGCCCAGGGAGCAGTACTTC. Its translation is CATGTPREQYF.

The V and J genes are TRBV5-1 and TRBJ2-2; 10 bases map to TRBD1. This CDR3 is 15 amino acids long. The germline CDR1 and CDR2 sequences are SGHRS and YFSETQ. V shed 6 bases, J shed 5 bases, and the junction held 7 bases outside the gene matches. CDR3 in DNA: TGCGCCAGCAACCCGGACAGGGGGGAAACCGGGGAGCTGTTTTTT. Protein: CASNPDRGETGELFF.

This chain uses TRBV4-3 with TRBJ2-6; the match to TRBD1 covers 10 bases. This CDR3 comprises 18 residues. V lost 0 bases, J lost 1 base, and 3 bases stayed unmatched. Germline V gives CDR1 LGHNA, CDR2 YSLEER. The chain's CDR3 is CASSQETGGASGANVLTF. Here the CDR3 DNA reads TGCGCCAGCAGCCAAGAGACAGGGGGCGCATCTGGGGCCAACGTCCTGACTTTC.

Ten or more counts support this clonotype. This chain uses TRBV20-1 with TRBJ1-2, with D uncertain. Germline CDR1 and CDR2: DFQATT and SNEGSKA (reference sequence). The CDR3 spans 12 residues. Trimming removed 5 bases from V and 7 bases from J, with 14 bases in between. CDR3 DNA: TGCAGTGCTGATCTGGGGAATCGTGGCTACACCTTC. It encodes CSADLGNRGYTF.

The V call is TRBV28, the J call TRBJ1-1; D is perhaps TRBD1 (6 bases). The V and J ends lost 6 bases and 5 bases respectively, with 7 bases between them. The germline gives CDR1 MDHEN, CDR2 SYDVKM. This CDR3 spans 11 amino acids. The CDR3 region is CASRGTTEAFF. CDR3 bases: TGTGCCAGCAGGGGGACAACTGAAGCTTTCTTT. Complete variable domain (other parts from reference TRBV28 and TRBJ1-1): DVKVTQSSRYLVKRTGEKVFLECVQDMDHENMFWYRQDPGLGLRLIYFSYDVKMKEKGDIPEGYSVSREKKERFSLILESASTNQTSMYLCASRGTTEAFFGQGTRLTVV.